The clone carrying this TCR beta chain was seen only once. The antigen remains unidentified. The protocol was immunoSEQ multiplex PCR, while the TCRdb copy is restricted to in-frame clones and leaves out a portion. The sample contains tens of thousands of clones, 84% of which appear only once. The data derive from a study of CD4 T cells in relation to SARS-CoV-2 and coronaviruses. Germline CDR1 reads SGHTS; CDR2 reads YDEGEE. The V and J ends lost 2 bases and 5 bases respectively, with 10 bases between them. The CDR3 is 14 residues long. Naive or memory CD4+ cells were cultured 1:1 with T cell-depleted PBMCs plus CEF. Regarding the study as a whole: Crossreactivity was assessed only for spike protein, not other viral proteins. According to naive versus memory sequencing, detected responses are memory recall, not newly primed.

The receptor was isolated from an adult with COVID-19. The chain combines TRBV5-8 with TRBJ1-4; perhaps TRBD1 as D (6 bases). The specimen was naive CD4+ T cells from PBMCs, cultured in vitro. The subset was: naive CD4+ T cells isolated by negative enrichment. The CDR3 sequence is CASSFRQVNEKLFF. Written as DNA, the CDR3 is TGTGCCAGCAGCTTTCGACAGGTGAATGAAAAACTGTTTTTT.